The 5 T cell receptor beta chains given below trace back to one sample, sequenced in a study of human T cells and chemical hapten exposure. Each CDR3 protein gets one entry after TCRdb re-called the RACE reads with MiXCR. The sample shows tens of thousands of distinct CDR3 sequences, under 12% of them seen only once. Time point in this sample: patch test 1, 2 weeks after DPC sensitization. Treatment specified: therapeutic diphenylcyclopropenone sensitization with weekly scalp DPC. Sequenced here: whole blood, sampled in connection with sensitization to the hapten diphenylcyclopropenone (DPC). The receptor set was obtained from a man aged 40-49 years with alopecia areata. Some clones in this sample may be carry-over from other donors' samples.

This clonotype was detected a few times. The rearrangement joins TRBV28 to TRBJ2-3; possibly TRBD1 for D (5 bases). The CDR3 is 16 amino acids. The V gene's germline CDR1 is MDHEN and CDR2 SYDVKM. V was cut by 2 bases and J by 1 base, with 13 bases left in between. The CDR3: CASSLPRAFGTDTQYF. The DNA of the CDR3 is TGTGCCAGCAGTTTACCCAGGGCGTTCGGCACAGATACGCAGTATTTT.

This clonotype was seen only a few times. The chain is built from TRBV2 and TRBJ1-1, with D perhaps matching TRBD1 (6 bases). This CDR3 region has 13 residues. The ends were cut back, 2 bases at V and 5 bases at J, with 9 bases in the middle. Germline assignment: CDR1 SNHLY and CDR2 FYNNEI. CDR3: CASSETGFTEAFF. The CDR3 bases are TGTGCCAGCAGTGAAACAGGGTTTACTGAAGCTTTCTTT.

This clonotype was seen more than once but under ten times. The chain has TRBV20-1 and TRBJ2-1; 9 bases map to TRBD2. Per the germline V gene, CDR1 is DFQATT and CDR2 is SNEGSKA (reference sequence). V lost 2 bases, J lost 4 bases, and 15 bases stayed unmatched. This CDR3 comprises 18 residues. The CDR3 region has the DNA TGCAGTGCTAGAACTATCGACCCGGGGACTAGCTTTTACAATGAGCAGTTCTTC. Translated, it gives CSARTIDPGTSFYNEQFF.

This clonotype was detected many times. The rearrangement joins TRBV25-1 to TRBJ2-7, with 9 nucleotides matching TRBD1. This CDR3 region has 13 residues. V dropped 8 bases and J dropped 4; count of bases not matched to a gene: 6. The germline gives CDR1 MGHDK, CDR2 SYGVNS. CDR3 protein: CASRDREVYEQYV. The CDR3, as DNA: TGTGCCAGCCGGGACAGGGAAGTATACGAGCAGTACGTC.

This clonotype was seen only a few times. The chain couples TRBV12-3 or TRBV12-4 to TRBJ1-4, with D unresolved. The CDR3 extends over 13 amino acids. V lost 5 bases and J lost 13, with 17 bases in between. CDR3 sequence (DNA): TGTGCCAGCAGTATCGGCTGGGTATCGGGACTGTTTTTT. Encoded protein: CASSIGWVSGLFF.